This T cell receptor beta chain was found in a study of blood T cell repertoires in COVID-19. Study summary: The study drew acute and convalescent COVID-19 samples from the United States, Italy and Spain. Sources were T cells, B-cell-depleted T cells, or PBMCs; the material itself was cDNA or gDNA.

In the original processing: Amplification of reference gene primers was used by the study to estimate nucleated cell counts. Clones were read by immunoSEQ multiplex PCR, and TCRdb kept only the in-frame ones, dropping some. D and trimming were read from the DNA, whereas the V and J calls and clone size are those reported in that table. In the table there are roughly 97,000 clones, around nine tenths of which are singletons. In this sample, this clone turned up a few times. Germline loops: CDR1 SEHNR, CDR2 FQNEAQ (reference sequence). The CDR3 has 14 residues. Trimming stripped 2 bases from V and 4 bases from J, with 9 bases between.

The TCR sequence derives from a human donor in a cohort sampled during active COVID-19. The rearrangement joins TRBV7-9 to TRBJ1-3; no firm D call. Specimen: peripheral blood. The CDR3 coding sequence is TGTGCCAGCAGCTTATCAGGCCTCGGAAACACCATATATTTT. It codes for CASSLSGLGNTIYF.